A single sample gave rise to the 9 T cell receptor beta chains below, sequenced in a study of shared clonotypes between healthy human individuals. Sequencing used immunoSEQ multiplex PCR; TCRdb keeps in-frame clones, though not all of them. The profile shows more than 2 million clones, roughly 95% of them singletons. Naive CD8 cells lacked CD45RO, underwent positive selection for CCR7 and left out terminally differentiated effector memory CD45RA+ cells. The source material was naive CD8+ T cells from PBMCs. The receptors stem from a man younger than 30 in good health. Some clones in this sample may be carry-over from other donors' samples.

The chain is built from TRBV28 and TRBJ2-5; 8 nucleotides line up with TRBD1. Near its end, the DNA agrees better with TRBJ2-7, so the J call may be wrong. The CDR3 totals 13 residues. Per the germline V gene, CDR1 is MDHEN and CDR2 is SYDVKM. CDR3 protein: CASTPTGDYEQYF. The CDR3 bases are TGTGCCAGCACCCCGACAGGGGATTACGAGCAGTACTTC.

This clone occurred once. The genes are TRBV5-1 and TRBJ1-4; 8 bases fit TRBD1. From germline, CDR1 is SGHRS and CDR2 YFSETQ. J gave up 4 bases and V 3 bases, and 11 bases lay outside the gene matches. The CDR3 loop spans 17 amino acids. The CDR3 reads CASSSLHGTGINEKLFF. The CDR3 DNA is TGCGCCAGCAGCTCCCTCCATGGGACAGGAATTAATGAAAAACTGTTTTTT.

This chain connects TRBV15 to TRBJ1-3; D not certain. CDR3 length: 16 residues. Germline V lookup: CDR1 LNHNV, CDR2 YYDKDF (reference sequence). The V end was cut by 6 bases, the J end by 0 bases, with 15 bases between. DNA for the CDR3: TGTGCCACCAGAGCCTCCCCACGTTCCTCTGGAAACACCATATATTTT. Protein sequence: CATRASPRSSGNTIYF.

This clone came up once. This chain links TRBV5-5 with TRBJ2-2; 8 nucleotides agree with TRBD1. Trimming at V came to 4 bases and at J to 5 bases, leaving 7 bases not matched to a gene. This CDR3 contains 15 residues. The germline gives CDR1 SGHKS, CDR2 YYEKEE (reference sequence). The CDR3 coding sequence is TGTGCCAGCAGCCCGACAGGGGAGAGAACCGGGGAGCTGTTTTTT. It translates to CASSPTGERTGELFF.

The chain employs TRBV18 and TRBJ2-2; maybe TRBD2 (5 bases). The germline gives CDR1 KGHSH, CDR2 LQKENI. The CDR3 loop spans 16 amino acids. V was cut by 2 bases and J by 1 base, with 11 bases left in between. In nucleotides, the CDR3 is TGTGCCAGCTCACCATTGCGAGGGAGGAACACCGGGGAGCTGTTTTTT. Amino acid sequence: CASSPLRGRNTGELFF.

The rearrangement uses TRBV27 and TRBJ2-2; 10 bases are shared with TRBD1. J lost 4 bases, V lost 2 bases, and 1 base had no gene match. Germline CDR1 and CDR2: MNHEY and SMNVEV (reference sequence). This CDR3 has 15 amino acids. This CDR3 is CASSLRDRGTGELFF. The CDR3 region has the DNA TGTGCCAGCAGTTTAAGGGACAGGGGCACCGGGGAGCTGTTTTTT.

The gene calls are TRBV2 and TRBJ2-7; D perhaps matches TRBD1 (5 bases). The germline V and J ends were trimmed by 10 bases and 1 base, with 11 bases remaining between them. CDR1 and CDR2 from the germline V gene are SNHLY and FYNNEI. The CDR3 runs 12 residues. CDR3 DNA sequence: TGTGCCAAAGAGACAGCTTCCTACGAGCAGTACTTC. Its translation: CAKETASYEQYF.

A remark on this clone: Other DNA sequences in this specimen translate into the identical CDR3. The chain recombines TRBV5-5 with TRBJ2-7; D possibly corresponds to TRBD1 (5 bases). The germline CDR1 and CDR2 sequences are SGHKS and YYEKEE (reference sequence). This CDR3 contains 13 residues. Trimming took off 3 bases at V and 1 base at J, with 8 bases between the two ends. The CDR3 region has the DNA TGTGCCAGCAGCTGGACACCTTCCTACGAGCAGTACTTC. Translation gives CASSWTPSYEQYF.

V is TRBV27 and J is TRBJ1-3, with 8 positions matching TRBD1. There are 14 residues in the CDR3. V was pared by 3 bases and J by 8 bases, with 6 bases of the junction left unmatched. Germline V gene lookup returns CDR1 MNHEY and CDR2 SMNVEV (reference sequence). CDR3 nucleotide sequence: TGTGCCAGCAGTTTGGTACAGGGGGATCACACCATATATTTT. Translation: CASSLVQGDHTIYF.